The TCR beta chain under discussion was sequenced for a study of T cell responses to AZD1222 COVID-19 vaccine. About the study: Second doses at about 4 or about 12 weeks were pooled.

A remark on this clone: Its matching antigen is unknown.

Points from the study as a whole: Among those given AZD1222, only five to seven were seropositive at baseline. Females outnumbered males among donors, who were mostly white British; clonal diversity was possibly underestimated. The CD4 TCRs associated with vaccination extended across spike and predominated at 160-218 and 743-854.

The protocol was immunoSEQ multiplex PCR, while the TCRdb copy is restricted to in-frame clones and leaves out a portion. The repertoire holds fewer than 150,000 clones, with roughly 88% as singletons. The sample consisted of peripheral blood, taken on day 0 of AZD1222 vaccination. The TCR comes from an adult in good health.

CDR3 sequence reads: CAGLRGEQAFF. DNA of the CDR3: TGCGCCGGATTGCGCGGAGAACAGGCTTTCTTT. J is TRBJ1-1 and V is TRBV10-2; D remains unclear. V was trimmed by 11 bases and J by 11 bases, leaving 18 bases between them. CDR3 length equals 11 residues. Germline V gene data show CDR1 as WSHSY and CDR2 as SAAADI.